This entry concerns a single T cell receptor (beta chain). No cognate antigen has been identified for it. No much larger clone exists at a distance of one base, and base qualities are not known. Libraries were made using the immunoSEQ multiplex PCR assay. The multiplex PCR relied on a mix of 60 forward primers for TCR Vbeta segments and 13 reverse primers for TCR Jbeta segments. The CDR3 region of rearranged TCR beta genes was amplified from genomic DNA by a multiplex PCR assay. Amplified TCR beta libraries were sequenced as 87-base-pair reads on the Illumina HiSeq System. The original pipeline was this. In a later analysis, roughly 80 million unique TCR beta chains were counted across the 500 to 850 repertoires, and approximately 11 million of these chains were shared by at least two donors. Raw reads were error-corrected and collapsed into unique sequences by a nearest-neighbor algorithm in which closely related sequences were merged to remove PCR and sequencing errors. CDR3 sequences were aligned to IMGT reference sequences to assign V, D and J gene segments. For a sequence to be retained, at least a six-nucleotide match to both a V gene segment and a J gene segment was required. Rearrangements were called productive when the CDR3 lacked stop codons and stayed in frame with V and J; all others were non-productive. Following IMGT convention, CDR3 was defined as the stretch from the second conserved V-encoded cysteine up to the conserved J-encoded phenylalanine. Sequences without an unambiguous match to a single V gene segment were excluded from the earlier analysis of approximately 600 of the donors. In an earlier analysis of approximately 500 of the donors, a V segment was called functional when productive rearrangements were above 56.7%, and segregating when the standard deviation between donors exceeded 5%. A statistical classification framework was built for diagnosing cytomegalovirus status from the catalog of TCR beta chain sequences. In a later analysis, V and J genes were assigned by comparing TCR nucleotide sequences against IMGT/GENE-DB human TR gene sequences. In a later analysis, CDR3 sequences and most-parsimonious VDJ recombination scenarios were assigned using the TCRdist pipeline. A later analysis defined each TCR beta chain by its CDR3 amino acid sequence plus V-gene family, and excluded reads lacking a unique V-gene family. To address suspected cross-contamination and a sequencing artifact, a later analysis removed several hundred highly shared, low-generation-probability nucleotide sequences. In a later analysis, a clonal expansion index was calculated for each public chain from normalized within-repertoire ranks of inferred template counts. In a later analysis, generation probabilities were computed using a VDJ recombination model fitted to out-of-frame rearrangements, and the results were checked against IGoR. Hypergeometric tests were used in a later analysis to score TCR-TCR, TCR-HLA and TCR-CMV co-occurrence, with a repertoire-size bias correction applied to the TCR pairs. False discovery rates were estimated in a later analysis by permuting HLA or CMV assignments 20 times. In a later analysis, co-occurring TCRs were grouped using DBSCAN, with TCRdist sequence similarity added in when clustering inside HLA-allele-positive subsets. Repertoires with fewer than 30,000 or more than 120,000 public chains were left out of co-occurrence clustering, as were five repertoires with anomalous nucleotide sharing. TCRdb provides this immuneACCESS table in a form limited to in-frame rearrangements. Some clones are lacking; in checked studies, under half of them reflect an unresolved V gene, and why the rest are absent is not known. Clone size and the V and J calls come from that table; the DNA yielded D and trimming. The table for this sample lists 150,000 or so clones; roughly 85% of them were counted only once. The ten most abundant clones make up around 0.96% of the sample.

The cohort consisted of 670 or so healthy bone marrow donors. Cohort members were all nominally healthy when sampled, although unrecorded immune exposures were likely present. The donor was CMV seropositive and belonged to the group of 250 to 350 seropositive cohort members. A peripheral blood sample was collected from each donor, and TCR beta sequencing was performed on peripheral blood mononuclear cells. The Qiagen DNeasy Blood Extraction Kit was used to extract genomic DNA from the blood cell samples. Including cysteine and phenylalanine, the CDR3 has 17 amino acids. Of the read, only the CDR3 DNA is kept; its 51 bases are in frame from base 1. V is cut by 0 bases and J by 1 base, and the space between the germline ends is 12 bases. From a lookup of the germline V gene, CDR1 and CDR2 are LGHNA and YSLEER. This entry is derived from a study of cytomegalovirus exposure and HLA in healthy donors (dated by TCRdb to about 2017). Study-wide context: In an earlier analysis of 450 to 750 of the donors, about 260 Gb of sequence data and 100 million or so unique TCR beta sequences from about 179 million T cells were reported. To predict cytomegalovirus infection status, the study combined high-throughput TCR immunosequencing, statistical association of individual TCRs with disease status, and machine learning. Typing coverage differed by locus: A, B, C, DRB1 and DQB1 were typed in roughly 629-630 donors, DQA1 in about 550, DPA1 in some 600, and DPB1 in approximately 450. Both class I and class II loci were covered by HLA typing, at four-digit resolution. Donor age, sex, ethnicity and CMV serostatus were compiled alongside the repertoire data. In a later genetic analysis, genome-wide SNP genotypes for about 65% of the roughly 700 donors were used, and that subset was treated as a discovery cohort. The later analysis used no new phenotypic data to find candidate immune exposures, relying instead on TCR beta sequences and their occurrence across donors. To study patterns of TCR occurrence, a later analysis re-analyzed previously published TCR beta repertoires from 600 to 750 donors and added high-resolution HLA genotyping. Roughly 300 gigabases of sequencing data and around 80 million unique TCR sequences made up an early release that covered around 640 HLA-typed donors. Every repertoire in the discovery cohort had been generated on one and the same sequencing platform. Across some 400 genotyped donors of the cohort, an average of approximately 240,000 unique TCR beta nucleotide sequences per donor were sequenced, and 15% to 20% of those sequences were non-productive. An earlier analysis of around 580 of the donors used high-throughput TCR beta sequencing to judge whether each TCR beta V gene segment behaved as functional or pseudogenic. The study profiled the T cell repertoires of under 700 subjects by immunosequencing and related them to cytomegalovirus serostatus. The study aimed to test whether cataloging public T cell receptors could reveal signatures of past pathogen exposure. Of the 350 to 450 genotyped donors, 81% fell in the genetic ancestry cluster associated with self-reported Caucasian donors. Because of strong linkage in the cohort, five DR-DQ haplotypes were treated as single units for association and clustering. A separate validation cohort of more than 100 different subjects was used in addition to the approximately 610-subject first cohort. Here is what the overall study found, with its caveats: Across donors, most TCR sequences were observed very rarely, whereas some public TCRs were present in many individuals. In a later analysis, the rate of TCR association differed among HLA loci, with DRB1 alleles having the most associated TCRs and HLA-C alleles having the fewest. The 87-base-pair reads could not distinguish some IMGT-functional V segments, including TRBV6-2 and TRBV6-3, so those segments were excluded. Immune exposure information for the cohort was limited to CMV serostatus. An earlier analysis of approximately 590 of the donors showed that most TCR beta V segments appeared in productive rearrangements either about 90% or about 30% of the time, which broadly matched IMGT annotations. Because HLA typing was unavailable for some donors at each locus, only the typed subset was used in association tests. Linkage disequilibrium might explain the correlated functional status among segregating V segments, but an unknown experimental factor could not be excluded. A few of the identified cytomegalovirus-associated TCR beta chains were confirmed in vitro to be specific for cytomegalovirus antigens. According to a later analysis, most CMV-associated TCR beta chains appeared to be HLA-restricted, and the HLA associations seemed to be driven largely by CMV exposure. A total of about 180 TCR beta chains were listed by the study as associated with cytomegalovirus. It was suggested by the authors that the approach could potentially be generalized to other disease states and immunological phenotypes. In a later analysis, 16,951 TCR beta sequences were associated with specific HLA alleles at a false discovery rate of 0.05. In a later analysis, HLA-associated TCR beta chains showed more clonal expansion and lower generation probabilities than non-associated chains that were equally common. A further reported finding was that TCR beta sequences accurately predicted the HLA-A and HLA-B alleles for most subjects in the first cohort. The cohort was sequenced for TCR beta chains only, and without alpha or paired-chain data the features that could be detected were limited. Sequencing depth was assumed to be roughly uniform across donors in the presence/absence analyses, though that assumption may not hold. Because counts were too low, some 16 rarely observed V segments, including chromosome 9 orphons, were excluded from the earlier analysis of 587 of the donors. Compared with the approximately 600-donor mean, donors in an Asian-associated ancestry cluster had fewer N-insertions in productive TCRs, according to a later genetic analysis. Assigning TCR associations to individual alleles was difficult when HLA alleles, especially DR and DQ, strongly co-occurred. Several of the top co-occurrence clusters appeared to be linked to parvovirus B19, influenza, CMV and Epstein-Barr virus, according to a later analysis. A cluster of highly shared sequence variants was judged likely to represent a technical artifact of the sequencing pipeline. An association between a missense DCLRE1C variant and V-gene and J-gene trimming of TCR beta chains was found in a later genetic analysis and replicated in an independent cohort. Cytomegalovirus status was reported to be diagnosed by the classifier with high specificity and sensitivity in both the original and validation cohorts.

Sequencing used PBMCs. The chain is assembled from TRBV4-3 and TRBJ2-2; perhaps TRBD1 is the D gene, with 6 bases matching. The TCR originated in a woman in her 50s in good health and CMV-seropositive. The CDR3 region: CASSQDLRTENTGELFF. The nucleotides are TGCGCCAGCAGCCAAGATCTCCGGACAGAGAACACCGGGGAGCTGTTTTTT.